This T cell receptor (beta chain) was sequenced for a study of PD-L1 blockade in urothelial cancer. Study-level information: Analysis of blood occurred 3 weeks (second dose) and 6 weeks after treatment start.

This clone was recorded once. Per the germline V gene, CDR1 is WSHSY and CDR2 is SAAADI. The CDR3 totals 13 residues. Trimming shortened V by 2 bases and J by 4 bases, and 8 bases separated the two germline ends. The protocol was immunoSEQ multiplex PCR, while the TCRdb copy is restricted to in-frame clones and leaves out a portion. Of tens of thousands of clones listed, roughly 80% are singletons. V usage is TRBV10-2 and J usage is TRBJ1-2; D is unresolved. This TCR was sampled from a man in his 70s with urothelial cancer. This material consisted of PBMCs, taken around atezolizumab (anti-PD-L1) treatment. CDR3 sequence: CASSEVPFYGYTF. DNA for the CDR3: TGCGCCAGCAGTGAGGTCCCCTTCTATGGCTACACCTTC.